This T cell receptor (beta chain) is drawn from a study of cytomegalovirus exposure and HLA in healthy donors. Study overall: Of roughly 400 genotyped donors, roughly 81% grouped in the Caucasian-associated ancestry cluster. Study results and limitations: In an earlier analysis, about 87% or about 30%: the productive usage of most TCR beta V segments. Three chains tied to CMV proved CMV antigen-specific in vitro. Later on, a genetic analysis was performed. It linked a missense variant in DCLRE1C with V- and J-gene trimming of TCR beta.

Comments on this clone: Antigen: not known.

PCR primers comprised 60 Vbeta and 13 Jbeta primers. Repertoires were generated with immunoSEQ multiplex PCR, while TCRdb's copy carries only in-frame clones and drops some. Of 200,000 to 250,000 clones detected, 65% to 90% appear once; the ten largest clones hold 1.2% to 1.5%. The CDR3 spans 15 residues. V trimming: 6 bases; J trimming: 0 bases; junction bases outside the gene matches: 4. Per germline, CDR1 SNHLY and CDR2 FYNNEI. Sequencing was performed on PBMCs. The chain recombines TRBV2 with TRBJ2-3; 9 bases line up with TRBD2. The clonotype was recovered from a girl between 10 and 17 years old in good health and CMV-seronegative. The CDR3 nucleotides are TGTGCCAGCAGGGATCTAGCGGGGAGCACAGATACGCAGTATTTT. Amino acid sequence: CASRDLAGSTDTQYF.